This TCR beta chain is drawn from a study of T cells expressing NK-cell markers. Overall study context: It was sorted CD3+CD56+NKG2C+, CD3+CD56+NKG2C- and CD3+CD56-NKG2C+ T cells that supplied the TCR beta repertoires. Among the eight sequenced donors, seven tested HCMV-seropositive and one tested seronegative.

TCRdb reanalyzed the 5' RACE reads and collapses them to one entry per CDR3 protein, without DNA. The sample features fewer than 400,000 distinct CDR3 sequences, with approximately 12% in its top ten. From germline, CDR1 is SEHNR and CDR2 FQNEAQ (reference sequence). This CDR3 has 13 residues. The J gene is TRBJ2-2, the V gene TRBV7-9. This TCR was sampled from a woman aged 45-65 years in good health. Sequencing used blood T cells: a sorted CD56 or NKG2C T cell subset, CD4+ or CD8+ T cells, or bulk PBMC T cells (not recorded which). The CDR3: CASSLATAGELFF.